The 19 T cell receptor beta chains listed next were all sequenced from one sample in a study of CD8 T cells in ankylosing spondylitis. TCRdb independently ran MiXCR on the 5' RACE reads; one entry per CDR3 protein. The sample carries roughly 230,000 distinct CDR3 sequences, 15% to 20% recorded once. The sequenced sample was blood, either unsorted or a sorted T cell fraction (not recorded which). Source of these receptors: a male donor with ankylosing spondylitis or in good health (not recorded which).

V usage is TRBV4-1 and J usage is TRBJ2-1, with TRBD2 matching over 8 bases. Unmatched junction bases numbered 8, after V lost 0 bases and J lost 4 bases. The germline V gene has CDR1 MGHRA and CDR2 YSYEKL. The CDR3 is made up of 17 amino acids. CDR3 nucleotides: TGCGCCAGCAGCCAAGAGTGGGCTAGCGGGTTGTACAATGAGCAGTTCTTC. This codes for CASSQEWASGLYNEQFF.

This chain joins TRBV27 and TRBJ2-1; 7 bases are shared with TRBD1. V shed 4 bases and J 11 bases; nucleotides not matched to a gene: 11. The length of the CDR3 is 14 residues. Germline-derived CDR1 and CDR2 are MNHEY and SMNVEV (reference sequence). CDR3 residues: CASSYVTGTEKQFF. CDR3 DNA: TGTGCCAGCAGTTACGTGACCGGGACAGAGAAGCAGTTCTTC.

The CDR3, as DNA: TGCAGCGTTCGCCTCGGGTCCTACGAGCAGTACTTC. It encodes CSVRLGSYEQYF. This chain connects TRBV29-1 to TRBJ2-7; no firm D call. CDR1 SQVTM and CDR2 ANQGSEA come from the germline V gene. V was pared by 5 bases and J by 1 base, with 9 bases between. The CDR3 extends over 12 amino acids.

A few counts support this clonotype. V is TRBV6-1 and J is TRBJ1-5; TRBD1 might be the D (5 bases). The CDR3 extends over 15 amino acids. Trimming stripped 2 bases from V and 2 bases from J, with 10 bases between. Per the germline V gene, CDR1 is MNHNS and CDR2 is SASEGT. The DNA of the CDR3 is TGTGCCAGCAGTGAATGGGGGAGTGGCAATCAGCCCCAGCATTTT. Amino acids: CASSEWGSGNQPQHF.

The CDR3 nucleotides are TGTGCCATCAGTGAGTCGACCACCCCATCTAGCTCCTACAATGAGCAGTTCTTC. Translation gives CAISESTTPSSSYNEQFF. This chain connects TRBV10-3 to TRBJ2-1, with unresolved D. V was trimmed by 0 bases and J by 0 bases, leaving 15 bases between them. The germline V gene has CDR1 ENHRY and CDR2 SYGVKD. The CDR3 loop spans 18 amino acids.

The rearrangement links TRBV9 to TRBJ2-7; 12 bases are a match to TRBD2. V shed 0 bases and J 0 bases; nucleotides not matched to a gene: 7. The CDR3 is 18 amino acids. Looked up from germline, CDR1 is SGDLS and CDR2 is YYNGEE. The DNA of the CDR3 is TGTGCCAGCAGCGTAGGCCTAGCGGGAGGGCTGAGCTCCTACGAGCAGTACTTC. This translates into CASSVGLAGGLSSYEQYF.

This chain's CDR3 is CSVLGYYGYTF. For the CDR3, the DNA is TGCAGCGTTCTGGGGTACTATGGCTACACCTTC. V usage is TRBV29-1 and J usage is TRBJ1-2; D ambiguous. The V end was cut by 5 bases, the J end by 3 bases, with 7 bases between. The CDR3 contains 11 residues. The germline gives CDR1 SQVTM, CDR2 ANQGSEA. Complete variable domain (other parts from reference TRBV29-1 and TRBJ1-2): SAVISQKPSRDICQRGTSLTIQCQVDSQVTMMFWYRQQPGQSLTLIATANQGSEATYESGFVIDKFPISRPNLTFSTLTVSNMSPEDSSIYLCSVLGYYGYTFGSGTRLTVV.

A remark on this clonotype: A much larger clone lies one base from this, so it may be a read error. The chain has TRBV12-3 or TRBV12-4 and TRBJ1-5; D is undetermined. V gave up 6 bases and J gave up 7 bases, with 13 bases separating them. This CDR3 comprises 13 residues. CDR3 region: CASRELGRQPQHF. CDR3 DNA sequence: TGTGCCAGCAGAGAGCTGGGTAGGCAGCCCCAGCATTTT.

V usage is TRBV27 and J usage is TRBJ2-7; 8 bases agree with TRBD1. V lost 6 bases to trimming and J lost 2 bases; unmatched junction nucleotides: 9. The CDR3 extends over 15 amino acids. Germline CDR1 reads MNHEY; CDR2 reads SMNVEV (reference sequence). The CDR3 sequence is CASSPRQGLAYEQYF. CDR3 DNA: TGTGCCAGCAGCCCGCGACAGGGGTTGGCCTACGAGCAGTACTTC.

The rearrangement joins TRBV12-5 to TRBJ2-3; no definite D call. In germline, CDR1 is LGHNT, CDR2 FRNRAP. This CDR3 spans 13 amino acids. The V end was cut by 2 bases, the J end by 3 bases, with 6 bases between. The CDR3 here is CASGLTWTDTQYF. The CDR3 DNA follows: TGTGCTAGTGGTTTGACATGGACAGATACGCAGTATTTT.

The sample holds a few counts of this clonotype. The rearrangement uses TRBV15 and TRBJ2-5, with D hard to call. This CDR3 comprises 13 residues. Trimming left V 5 bases short and J 2 bases short, with 9 bases between. Germline-derived CDR1 and CDR2 are LNHNV and YYDKDF (reference sequence). CDR3 in DNA: TGTGCCACCAGCGGGCTCTCGCAAGAGACCCAGTACTTC. This sequence encodes CATSGLSQETQYF.

This clonotype was observed a few times. This chain connects TRBV19 to TRBJ2-3, with 11 positions matching TRBD2. The CDR3 loop spans 16 amino acids. With 10 bases clipped from V and 3 bases from J, the junction kept 12 bases outside the gene matches. The germline gives CDR1 LNHDA, CDR2 SQIVND (reference sequence). The CDR3 loop is CATSQLAGEGTDTQYF. CDR3 nucleotides: TGTGCCACCAGCCAACTAGCGGGAGAGGGGACAGATACGCAGTATTTT.

This clonotype came up a few times. The J gene is TRBJ2-2, the V gene TRBV11-3; D is unclear. Germline loops: CDR1 SGHNT, CDR2 YENEEA. Trimming removed 0 bases from V and 3 bases from J, with 5 bases in between. The CDR3 consists of 14 residues. The CDR3 DNA sequence: TGTGCCAGCAGCTTAGATATGGACACCGGGGAGCTGTTTTTT. It yields the protein CASSLDMDTGELFF.

This clonotype occurred a few times. The V and J genes are TRBV13 and TRBJ2-7; maybe TRBD1 (5 bases). V was trimmed by 3 bases and J by 4 bases, leaving 10 bases between them. Germline V gene sequence: CDR1 PRHDT, CDR2 FYEKMQ (reference sequence). This CDR3 region has 13 residues. The CDR3 DNA follows: TGTGCCAGCAGCTTGGAGCAGGGTTACGAGCAGTACTTC. This translates into CASSLEQGYEQYF.

This sequence joins TRBV3-1 and TRBJ2-7; 8 bases are shared with TRBD1. With V trimmed by 10 bases and J by 3 bases, 26 bases remained unmatched. The CDR3 has 19 residues. Germline assignment: CDR1 LGHDT and CDR2 YNNKEL (reference sequence). CDR3 DNA: TGTGCCATCAGTTTAGACAGGTCGGCAGGGGGCCAAGGGTTCTACGAGCAGTACTTC. It yields the protein CAISLDRSAGGQGFYEQYF.

This clonotype was picked up a small number of times. The V and J genes are TRBV11-2 and TRBJ2-7; D unresolved. CDR3 length equals 14 residues. Germline CDR1 reads SGHAT; CDR2 reads FQNNGV. V was shortened by 5 bases and J by 5 bases, with 16 bases between the two germline ends. The CDR3 sequence: CASSGRLTPHEQYF. In DNA, the CDR3 is TGTGCCAGCAGCGGGCGGCTAACCCCCCACGAGCAGTACTTC.

The chain has TRBV12-3 or TRBV12-4 and TRBJ2-2; 8 nucleotides line up with TRBD1. After removal of 6 bases from V and 6 bases from J, the junction contained 9 bases not matched to a gene. This CDR3 has 15 residues. CDR3 amino acids: CASRETGGSPGELFF. CDR3 nucleotide sequence: TGTGCCAGCAGAGAAACAGGGGGGAGTCCCGGGGAGCTGTTTTTT.

This clonotype was observed at least ten times. Sequence at one end of the junction differs from germline and may be a read error. V usage is TRBV5-1 and J usage is TRBJ2-7, with D unresolved. Germline assignment: CDR1 SGHRS and CDR2 YFSETQ. This CDR3 comprises 11 residues. CDR3 in DNA: TGTGCCAGCAGCAGTAATTACGAGCAGTACTTC. Encoded protein: CASSSNYEQYF. Using reference TRBV5-1 and TRBJ2-7 for the parts outside the CDR3, the full variable domain is KAGVTQTPRYLIKTRGQQVTLSCSPISGHRSVSWYQQTPGQGLQFLFEYFSETQRNKGNFPGRFSGRQFSNSRSEMNVSTLELGDSALYLCASSSNYEQYFGPGTRLTVT.

In its sample, this clonotype was seen a few times. The chain carries TRBV29-1 and TRBJ2-2; perhaps TRBD1 as D (6 bases). The CDR3 is made up of 15 amino acids. With 0 bases removed from V and 1 base from J, the gap between germline ends came to 9 bases. Germline loops: CDR1 SQVTM, CDR2 ANQGSEA. In DNA, the CDR3 is TGCAGCGTTGAAGACGGACAGAAGAACACCGGGGAGCTGTTTTTT. Translating it yields CSVEDGQKNTGELFF.